This TCR beta chain was captured in a study of CD8+ T cells in alopecia areata. Looking at the study overall: Twice daily, treated patients received 5 to 10 mg of oral tofacitinib. The study, taken as a whole, reports: Patients showed less clear TCR sequence sharing than mice, possibly partly because of HLA diversity.

The CDR3 covers 12 residues. In germline, CDR1 is SGHTA, CDR2 FQGNSA. From PBMCs, CD4+ and CD8+ T cells were sorted. For this clone: Its antigen is undetermined.

It was cDNA, reverse transcribed from extracted RNA, that served as the sequencing template. Sequencing was performed with immunoSEQ multiplex PCR; in TCRdb, only in-frame clones are kept and a portion is missing. The sample lists under 85,000 clones, 40% to 50% seen once, with roughly 17% in the top ten. The specimen was CD8+ T cells sorted from blood, collected at week 0. The sequence derives from a human donor with alopecia areata. The V and J genes are TRBV7-2 and TRBJ2-5; D is uncertain. The DNA end favors TRBJ2-7, so the J call may be wrong. CDR3 sequence: CASRSPSYEQYF. The CDR3 nucleotides are TGTGCCAGCAGAAGCCCCTCCTACGAGCAGTACTTC.